This note documents a single T cell receptor (beta chain) sequence. Antigen unknown. TCRdb's table, derived via immunoSEQ multiplex PCR, lists solely in-frame clones and lacks some. Of some 86,000 clones in the sample, 90% were seen once. This record belongs to a study of OX40 agonist ivuxolimab in advanced cancers. Findings and limits, study-wide: Among the lowest peripheral clonal expansion occurred in 0.1-3.0 mg/kg partial responders. Some patients who did not respond also had low normalized T-cell clonal expansion.

This CDR3 is 14 amino acids long. CDR1 is SGHVS, CDR2 FQNEAQ, per germline. Trimming at V came to 3 bases and at J to 1 base, leaving 1 base not matched to a gene. This sequence originates from an adult with an advanced solid tumor such as melanoma, head and neck, liver or kidney cancer. The starting material was CD4+ or CD8+ T cells sorted from blood, obtained in a trial of the OX40 agonist ivuxolimab. The chain joins TRBV7-8 to TRBJ2-7, with 9 bases lining up with TRBD1. The CDR3 loop reads CASSLGTGSYEQYV. Here the CDR3 DNA reads TGTGCCAGCAGCTTGGGGACAGGGTCCTACGAGCAGTACGTC.